This is a list of T cell receptor beta chains from one sample in a study of blood T cell repertoires in COVID-19. Clones were read by immunoSEQ multiplex PCR, and TCRdb kept only the in-frame ones, dropping some. The data show some 320,000 clones, with 75% to 85% seen just once and 7.2% held by the top ten. Sequenced input: peripheral blood. The receptors here all came from a human donor in a cohort sampled during active COVID-19. CDR3s include the opening cysteine and the closing phenylalanine or tryptophan. Fields, in order: clone size, J gene, V gene, D gene, CDR3 protein, CDR3 DNA. A D gene is named only where the DNA matches it firmly. A clone size is listed for some rows: how often the clone was seen (once, few, many), or a class if it is expanded.

clone size: NA; J gene: TRBJ2-5; V gene: TRBV7-8; D gene: NA; CDR3 protein: CASSLVGGEQETQYF; CDR3 DNA: TGTGCCAGCAGCTTAGTAGGGGGAGAACAAGAGACCCAGTACTTC
clone size: NA; J gene: TRBJ2-7; V gene: TRBV5-5; D gene: NA; CDR3 protein: CASSLSDGGPYEQYF; CDR3 DNA: TGTGCCAGCAGCTTGTCGGACGGGGGGCCCTACGAGCAGTACTTC
clone size: NA; J gene: TRBJ2-7; V gene: TRBV30; D gene: TRBD1; CDR3 protein: CAWSGRTGVEQYF; CDR3 DNA: TGTGCCTGGAGTGGACGAACAGGGGTAGAGCAGTACTTC
clone size: NA; J gene: TRBJ2-6; V gene: TRBV23-1; D gene: NA; CDR3 protein: CASSQSKRQNKSSGANVLTF; CDR3 DNA: TGCGCCAGCAGTCAATCGAAAAGACAGAACAAGAGCTCTGGGGCCAACGTCCTGACTTTC
clone size: NA; J gene: TRBJ1-5; V gene: TRBV10-2; D gene: TRBD1; CDR3 protein: CASSVGQETPQHF; CDR3 DNA: TGCGCCAGCAGTGTGGGACAGGAGACGCCCCAGCATTTT
clone size: NA; J gene: TRBJ1-1; V gene: TRBV19; D gene: TRBD1; CDR3 protein: CASSIGRDRHPEAFF; CDR3 DNA: TGTGCCAGTAGTATAGGCCGGGACAGACATCCTGAAGCTTTCTTT
clone size: NA; J gene: TRBJ2-2; V gene: TRBV7-9; D gene: NA; CDR3 protein: CASSSRTGELFF; CDR3 DNA: TGTGCCAGCAGCTCCAGAACCGGGGAGCTGTTTTTT
clone size: NA; J gene: TRBJ1-2; V gene: TRBV5-1; D gene: NA; CDR3 protein: CASSLARGARFYGYTF; CDR3 DNA: TGCGCCAGCAGCTTGGCCCGGGGGGCACGATTCTATGGCTACACCTTC
clone size: NA; J gene: TRBJ2-7; V gene: TRBV5-1; D gene: TRBD1; CDR3 protein: CASSLFHGTGNHEQYF; CDR3 DNA: TGCGCCAGCAGCTTGTTCCACGGGACAGGGAACCACGAGCAGTACTTC
clone size: few; J gene: TRBJ2-1; V gene: TRBV29-1; D gene: TRBD1; CDR3 protein: CSAVGQGNWNEQFF; CDR3 DNA: TGCAGCGCCGTAGGACAGGGGAATTGGAATGAGCAGTTCTTC
clone size: NA; J gene: TRBJ1-4; V gene: TRBV5-1; D gene: TRBD1; CDR3 protein: CASSLGQGVEKLFF; CDR3 DNA: TGCGCCAGCAGCTTGGGACAGGGGGTCGAAAAACTGTTTTTT
clone size: NA; J gene: TRBJ1-5; V gene: TRBV12-3/TRBV12-4; D gene: NA; CDR3 protein: CASSLFRQPQHF; CDR3 DNA: TGTGCCAGCAGTTTATTTCGTCAGCCCCAGCATTTT
clone size: few; J gene: TRBJ1-6; V gene: TRBV6-6; D gene: NA; CDR3 protein: CASRASDSPLHF; CDR3 DNA: TGTGCCAGCAGGGCCAGCGATTCACCCCTCCACTTT
clone size: NA; J gene: TRBJ2-7; V gene: TRBV30; D gene: TRBD1; CDR3 protein: CAWSEGQNYEQYF; CDR3 DNA: TGTGCCTGGAGTGAGGGACAGAACTACGAGCAGTACTTC
clone size: once; J gene: TRBJ2-1; V gene: TRBV24-1; D gene: TRBD1; CDR3 protein: CATSDSTGGVFNEQFF; CDR3 DNA: TGTGCCACCAGTGATTCCACAGGGGGAGTTTTCAATGAGCAGTTCTTC
clone size: NA; J gene: TRBJ2-1; V gene: TRBV6-1; D gene: TRBD2; CDR3 protein: CASSGLGTSGGNEQFF; CDR3 DNA: TGTGCCAGCAGTGGTCTAGGGACTAGCGGGGGCAATGAGCAGTTCTTC
clone size: NA; J gene: TRBJ2-7; V gene: TRBV9; D gene: TRBD1; CDR3 protein: CASSGEGGHEQYF; CDR3 DNA: TGTGCCAGCAGCGGTGAAGGGGGCCACGAGCAGTACTTC
clone size: NA; J gene: TRBJ1-1; V gene: TRBV30; D gene: NA; CDR3 protein: CAWSVGRGEAFF; CDR3 DNA: TGTGCCTGGAGTGTAGGGAGGGGGGAAGCTTTCTTT
clone size: NA; J gene: TRBJ1-2; V gene: TRBV7-8; D gene: NA; CDR3 protein: CASSFQNQANYGYTF; CDR3 DNA: TGTGCCAGCAGCTTCCAAAATCAGGCTAACTATGGCTACACCTTC
clone size: once; J gene: TRBJ2-4; V gene: TRBV24-1; D gene: NA; CDR3 protein: CATSDSLSPIQYF; CDR3 DNA: TGTGCCACCAGTGATTCTCTCTCCCCCATTCAGTACTTC
clone size: NA; J gene: TRBJ1-3; V gene: TRBV5-1; D gene: TRBD1; CDR3 protein: CASSSGTGGNTIYF; CDR3 DNA: TGCGCCAGCAGCTCCGGGACAGGAGGAAACACCATATATTTT
clone size: NA; J gene: TRBJ2-5; V gene: TRBV24-1; D gene: TRBD1; CDR3 protein: CATSALGQGRETQYF; CDR3 DNA: TGTGCCACCAGTGCCCTTGGACAGGGCCGAGAGACCCAGTACTTC
clone size: NA; J gene: TRBJ2-1; V gene: TRBV27; D gene: TRBD2; CDR3 protein: CASRGLAGDYNEQFF; CDR3 DNA: TGTGCCAGCAGGGGACTAGCGGGGGACTACAATGAGCAGTTCTTC
clone size: NA; J gene: TRBJ1-2; V gene: TRBV27; D gene: TRBD1; CDR3 protein: CASSLGQGGYGYTF; CDR3 DNA: TGTGCCAGCAGTTTAGGACAGGGTGGGTATGGCTACACCTTC
clone size: NA; J gene: TRBJ2-6; V gene: TRBV10-3; D gene: NA; CDR3 protein: CATPRGLNSGANVLTF; CDR3 DNA: TGTGCCACCCCTAGAGGACTGAACTCTGGGGCCAACGTCCTGACTTTC
clone size: NA; J gene: TRBJ1-4; V gene: TRBV28; D gene: TRBD1; CDR3 protein: CASRLQGAFEKLFF; CDR3 DNA: TGTGCCAGCAGGCTACAGGGGGCCTTTGAAAAACTGTTTTTT
clone size: NA; J gene: TRBJ2-7; V gene: TRBV5-1; D gene: TRBD1; CDR3 protein: CASSLLASGTDVYEQYF; CDR3 DNA: TGCGCCAGCAGCTTGTTGGCCTCCGGGACAGACGTCTACGAGCAGTACTTC
clone size: NA; J gene: TRBJ1-2; V gene: TRBV7-9; D gene: TRBD1; CDR3 protein: CASSVGQAGNYGYTF; CDR3 DNA: TGTGCCAGCAGCGTGGGACAGGCGGGTAACTATGGCTACACCTTC
clone size: NA; J gene: TRBJ2-7; V gene: TRBV6-5; D gene: NA; CDR3 protein: CASSITGKGSYEQYF; CDR3 DNA: TGTGCCAGCAGTATTACAGGGAAGGGTTCCTACGAGCAGTACTTC
clone size: NA; J gene: TRBJ1-4; V gene: TRBV13; D gene: TRBD1; CDR3 protein: CASSSTPGQGFSTNEKLFF; CDR3 DNA: TGTGCCAGCAGCTCAACACCGGGACAGGGCTTTTCAACTAATGAAAAACTGTTTTTT
clone size: NA; J gene: TRBJ1-4; V gene: TRBV12-3/TRBV12-4; D gene: TRBD1; CDR3 protein: CASSSTGGPLFF; CDR3 DNA: TGTGCCAGCAGTTCTACAGGGGGCCCCCTGTTTTTT
clone size: NA; J gene: TRBJ2-7; V gene: TRBV3-1/TRBV3-2; D gene: NA; CDR3 protein: CASSQRLESGEQYF; CDR3 DNA: TGTGCCAGCAGCCAACGGCTAGAGTCTGGCGAGCAGTACTTC
clone size: once; J gene: TRBJ1-1; V gene: TRBV2; D gene: NA; CDR3 protein: CASSTSRDTEAFF; CDR3 DNA: TGTGCCAGCAGTACATCCCGGGACACTGAAGCTTTCTTT
clone size: NA; J gene: TRBJ1-3; V gene: TRBV5-1; D gene: NA; CDR3 protein: CASSFDRDTSSGNTIYF; CDR3 DNA: TGCGCCAGCAGCTTTGACCGGGACACAAGCTCTGGAAACACCATATATTTT
clone size: NA; J gene: TRBJ2-1; V gene: TRBV27; D gene: TRBD2; CDR3 protein: CASSPEAGVSYNEQFF; CDR3 DNA: TGTGCCAGCAGCCCTGAGGCGGGGGTATCCTACAATGAGCAGTTCTTC
clone size: NA; J gene: TRBJ2-2; V gene: TRBV27; D gene: NA; CDR3 protein: CASSFRRGSGTGELFF; CDR3 DNA: TGTGCCAGCAGTTTTCGGAGGGGAAGTGGCACCGGGGAGCTGTTTTTT
clone size: NA; J gene: TRBJ1-5; V gene: TRBV7-2; D gene: NA; CDR3 protein: CASSLWGGGNQPQHF; CDR3 DNA: TGTGCCAGCAGCTTATGGGGGGGCGGGAATCAGCCCCAGCATTTT
clone size: NA; J gene: TRBJ2-1; V gene: TRBV15; D gene: NA; CDR3 protein: CATSRDLRDNEQFF; CDR3 DNA: TGTGCCACCAGTCGTGACCTGAGGGACAATGAGCAGTTCTTC
clone size: NA; J gene: TRBJ2-7; V gene: TRBV18; D gene: TRBD2; CDR3 protein: CASSPAGGPGEQYF; CDR3 DNA: TGTGCCAGCTCACCGGCGGGGGGGCCGGGAGAGCAGTACTTC
clone size: NA; J gene: TRBJ2-7; V gene: TRBV27; D gene: NA; CDR3 protein: CASSSFTANYEQYF; CDR3 DNA: TGTGCCAGCAGTTCATTCACAGCTAACTACGAGCAGTACTTC
clone size: once; J gene: TRBJ2-7; V gene: TRBV15; D gene: NA; CDR3 protein: CATSSGRQGAEEQYF; CDR3 DNA: TGTGCCACCAGCAGCGGGAGGCAGGGGGCGGAGGAGCAGTACTTC
clone size: NA; J gene: TRBJ2-3; V gene: TRBV14; D gene: NA; CDR3 protein: CASSPPQGTDTQYF; CDR3 DNA: TGTGCCAGCAGCCCGCCACAAGGCACAGATACGCAGTATTTT
clone size: few; J gene: TRBJ1-1; V gene: TRBV6-5; D gene: NA; CDR3 protein: CASRTSGGREAEAFF; CDR3 DNA: TGTGCCAGCAGGACATCGGGAGGGCGGGAGGCTGAAGCTTTCTTT
clone size: NA; J gene: TRBJ2-7; V gene: TRBV12-3/TRBV12-4; D gene: NA; CDR3 protein: CASSFDSGEQYF; CDR3 DNA: TGTGCCAGCAGTTTCGATTCGGGCGAGCAGTACTTC
clone size: NA; J gene: TRBJ2-4; V gene: TRBV4-1; D gene: NA; CDR3 protein: CASSHPPPMAKNIQYF; CDR3 DNA: TGCGCCAGCAGCCACCCTCCCCCTATGGCCAAAAACATTCAGTACTTC
clone size: NA; J gene: TRBJ1-2; V gene: TRBV30; D gene: NA; CDR3 protein: CAWSVTGNYGYTF; CDR3 DNA: TGTGCCTGGAGTGTAACGGGGAATTATGGCTACACCTTC
clone size: few; J gene: TRBJ2-7; V gene: TRBV6-5; D gene: NA; CDR3 protein: CASFRDYEQYF; CDR3 DNA: TGTGCCAGCTTCCGGGACTACGAGCAGTACTTC
clone size: NA; J gene: TRBJ2-1; V gene: TRBV6-5; D gene: NA; CDR3 protein: CASSYKGRQFF; CDR3 DNA: TGTGCCAGCAGTTACAAGGGGCGGCAGTTCTTC
clone size: once; J gene: TRBJ1-1; V gene: TRBV19; D gene: NA; CDR3 protein: CASSYPGNTEAFF; CDR3 DNA: TGTGCCAGTAGTTATCCAGGGAACACTGAAGCTTTCTTT
clone size: NA; J gene: TRBJ1-2; V gene: TRBV5-6; D gene: NA; CDR3 protein: CASSLTRGGLNYGYTF; CDR3 DNA: TGTGCCAGCAGCTTGACCCGCGGAGGCCTGAACTATGGCTACACCTTC
clone size: NA; J gene: TRBJ1-3; V gene: TRBV15; D gene: NA; CDR3 protein: CATSRDRGGNTIYF; CDR3 DNA: TGTGCCACCAGCAGAGATCGGGGGGGAAACACCATATATTTT
clone size: NA; J gene: TRBJ2-2; V gene: TRBV10-2; D gene: TRBD1; CDR3 protein: CASSESVVVLDRANTGELFF; CDR3 DNA: TGCGCCAGCAGTGAGTCGGTTGTGGTTCTGGACAGGGCAAACACCGGGGAGCTGTTTTTT
clone size: NA; J gene: TRBJ1-3; V gene: TRBV10-3; D gene: NA; CDR3 protein: CAISTGNTGNTIYF; CDR3 DNA: TGTGCCATCAGTACAGGGAATACTGGAAACACCATATATTTT
clone size: NA; J gene: TRBJ2-1; V gene: TRBV5-6; D gene: TRBD2; CDR3 protein: CASSLAGINEQFF; CDR3 DNA: TGTGCCAGCAGCTTAGCGGGGATCAATGAGCAGTTCTTC